This T cell receptor beta chain was sequenced during a study of T cell responses to AZD1222 COVID-19 vaccine. Some clones are missing from TCRdb's copy, which holds only in-frame ones; the method was immunoSEQ multiplex PCR. The data contain 180,000 or so clones, roughly 91% of them singletons. Study-level results: At study baseline, merely six AZD1222 recipients were seropositive.

Note on this clone: Its antigen is currently unknown. In the same sample, other DNA sequences code for this CDR3.

Second-dose recipients at about 4 or about 12 weeks were treated as one pooled group. V shed 0 bases and J shed 0 bases, with 3 bases lying between them. This CDR3 has 13 residues. From germline, CDR1 is GTSNPN and CDR2 SVGIG (reference sequence). V and J are TRBV30 and TRBJ1-5; D call uncertain. The sequencing used peripheral blood, collected 28 days after the second AZD1222 dose. The clonotype was recovered from an adult who received the AZD1222 COVID-19 vaccine. CDR3 region: CAWSVTSNQPQHF. The CDR3 DNA reads TGTGCCTGGAGTGTCACTAGCAATCAGCCCCAGCATTTT.